Following are 25 T cell receptor beta chains from one sample sequenced in a study of OX40 agonist ivuxolimab in advanced cancers. Generated by immunoSEQ multiplex PCR, the TCRdb table keeps only in-frame clones and is missing some. In the table there are 85,000 to 100,000 clones, 94% of which are singletons. Sequenced material: CD4+ or CD8+ T cells sorted from blood, taken in a trial of the OX40 agonist ivuxolimab. The receptors were sampled from an adult with an advanced solid tumor such as melanoma, head and neck, liver or kidney cancer.

CDR3 sequence: CASSLTRQGAIGPQHF. CDR3 nucleotide sequence: TGTGCCAGTAGTCTAACGCGACAGGGGGCTATCGGGCCCCAGCATTTT. The chain links TRBV19 to TRBJ1-5, with 10 bases lining up with TRBD1. The V segment lost 5 bases and the J segment 9 bases; nucleotides outside the gene matches: 13. The CDR3 runs 16 residues. Germline V gene data show CDR1 as LNHDA and CDR2 as SQIVND (reference sequence).

The V gene is TRBV11-2, the J gene TRBJ2-3, with D tentatively TRBD2 (7 bases). The germline V gene has CDR1 SGHAT and CDR2 FQNNGV. The ends were cut back, 4 bases at V and 2 bases at J, with 13 bases in the middle. This CDR3 is 15 amino acids long. CDR3 sequence: CASSSRGGITDTQYF. The DNA of the CDR3 is TGTGCCAGCAGCTCGAGGGGGGGGATCACAGATACGCAGTATTTT.

The table lists this clone with a few counts. The chain links TRBV30 to TRBJ2-7; tentative D call: TRBD2 (5 bases). The CDR3 extends over 14 amino acids. V was pared by 3 bases and J by 4 bases, with 16 bases between. In germline, CDR1 is GTSNPN, CDR2 SVGIG (reference sequence). The DNA of the CDR3 is TGTGCCTGGAGCCCCGGCTACACGGGATACGAGCAGTACTTC. It specifies CAWSPGYTGYEQYF.

The rearrangement links TRBV7-9 to TRBJ2-3; D is unresolved. Per germline, CDR1 SEHNR and CDR2 FQNEAQ (reference sequence). CDR3 length: 12 amino acids. V shed 0 bases and J shed 6 bases, with 4 bases lying between them. In DNA form, the CDR3 reads TGTGCCAGCAGCTTAGCTGCGGATACGCAGTATTTT. It encodes CASSLAADTQYF. Filled out from reference TRBV7-9 and TRBJ2-3, the complete variable domain reads DTGVSQNPRHKITKRGQNVTFRCDPISEHNRLYWYRQTLGQGPEFLTYFQNEAQLEKSRLLSDRFSAERPKGSFSTLEIQRTEQGDSAMYLCASSLAADTQYFGPGTRLTVL.

The chain employs TRBV2 and TRBJ2-6; D is unclear. V lost 2 bases and J 4 bases, leaving 9 bases between the germline ends. This CDR3 comprises 15 residues. The germline gives CDR1 SNHLY, CDR2 FYNNEI. This chain's CDR3 is CASSESGSGANVLTF. CDR3 nucleotide sequence: TGTGCCAGCAGTGAATCTGGGTCCGGGGCCAACGTCCTGACTTTC. Looking up the rest from reference TRBV2 and TRBJ2-6 gives the full variable domain: EPEVTQTPSHQVTQMGQEVILRCVPISNHLYFYWYRQILGQKVEFLVSFYNNEISEKSEIFDDQFSVERPDGSNFTLKIRSTKLEDSAMYFCASSESGSGANVLTFGAGSRLTVL.

The rearrangement links TRBV29-1 to TRBJ2-7, with unresolved D. CDR3 size: 11 residues. Germline V lookup: CDR1 SQVTM, CDR2 ANQGSEA. The chain's CDR3 is CSVAHSYEQYF. In nucleotides, the CDR3 is TGCTCTGTCGCTCACTCCTACGAGCAGTACTTC.

The V call is TRBV2, the J call TRBJ2-5, with D perhaps TRBD1 (6 bases). This CDR3 region has 12 residues. Trimming removed 11 bases from V and 4 bases from J, with 14 bases in between. Looked up from germline, CDR1 is SNHLY and CDR2 is FYNNEI. CDR3 amino acids: CAGNRVTETQYF. As DNA, the CDR3 is TGTGCCGGAAACAGGGTTACAGAGACCCAGTACTTC. Filled out from reference TRBV2 and TRBJ2-5, the complete variable domain reads EPEVTQTPSHQVTQMGQEVILRCVPISNHLYFYWYRQILGQKVEFLVSFYNNEISEKSEIFDDQFSVERPDGSNFTLKIRSTKLEDSAMYFCAGNRVTETQYFGPGTRLLVL.

The chain uses TRBV11-3 and TRBJ2-3; D gene unclear. Germline lookup yields CDR1 SGHNT and CDR2 YENEEA. The CDR3 totals 14 residues. The V end was cut by 4 bases, the J end by 0 bases, with 8 bases between. Here the CDR3 DNA reads TGTGCCAGCAGCTCCTCGGGTAGCACAGATACGCAGTATTTT. This codes for CASSSSGSTDTQYF.

This chain connects TRBV11-3 to TRBJ2-1; 12 nucleotides match TRBD2. The CDR3 is made up of 16 amino acids. The V gene's germline CDR1 is SGHNT and CDR2 YENEEA. Losses at the gene ends were 4 bases for V and 5 bases for J; bases not matched to a gene: 6. Written as DNA, the CDR3 is TGTGCCAGCAGCTATGGAACTAGCGGGGGGCACAATGAGCAGTTCTTC. Its translation is CASSYGTSGGHNEQFF.

This clone has more than one count but fewer than ten. The CDR3 protein is CASSVATGRMNSPLHF. Here the CDR3 DNA reads TGTGCCAGCAGCGTAGCCACAGGGAGGATGAATTCACCCCTCCACTTT. This chain uses TRBV9 with TRBJ1-6, with D perhaps matching TRBD1 (6 bases). Per germline, CDR1 SGDLS and CDR2 YYNGEE. Trimming took 0 bases from V and 7 from J, leaving 14 bases between them. This CDR3 is 16 amino acids long.

This chain connects TRBV6-1 to TRBJ1-1; D uncertain. Germline V gene data show CDR1 as MNHNS and CDR2 as SASEGT. Trimming removed 2 bases from V and 10 bases from J, with 17 bases in between. The CDR3 contains 14 residues. The CDR3 loop is CASSEISLTSGAFF. For the CDR3, the DNA is TGTGCCAGCAGTGAAATTTCACTCACCAGCGGAGCTTTCTTT.

V gene TRBV5-4 combines with J gene TRBJ2-1; 10 bases map to TRBD2. V lost 1 base to trimming and J lost 7 bases; unmatched junction nucleotides: 8. The CDR3 is 16 amino acids. The germline CDR1 and CDR2 sequences are SGHNT and YYREEE (reference sequence). The CDR3 region has the DNA TGTGCCAGCAGCTTGAGGCTAGCGGGAGCCCCGAATGAGCAGTTCTTC. This translates into CASSLRLAGAPNEQFF.

The rearrangement joins TRBV27 to TRBJ1-1; 7 bases match TRBD1. In germline, CDR1 is MNHEY, CDR2 SMNVEV (reference sequence). The V segment lost 4 bases and the J segment 1 base; nucleotides outside the gene matches: 9. The CDR3 sequence is 16 residues long. This CDR3 reads CASSSLPGQRNTEAFF. Written as DNA, the CDR3 is TGTGCCAGCAGTTCCCTACCGGGACAGCGGAACACTGAAGCTTTCTTT.

The gene calls are TRBV5-8 and TRBJ1-1; perhaps TRBD1 as D (5 bases). Trimming stripped 2 bases from V and 2 bases from J, with 19 bases between. This CDR3 is built from 17 residues. The germline V gene has CDR1 SGHTS and CDR2 YDEGEE. This CDR3 reads CASSFTSTWGTNTEAFF. The CDR3, as DNA: TGTGCCAGCAGCTTCACCTCGACATGGGGCACTAACACTGAAGCTTTCTTT.

This clone appeared once. The chain couples TRBV7-3 to TRBJ2-1, with 13 bases lining up with TRBD2. V was pared by 5 bases and J by 5 bases, with 3 bases of the junction left unmatched. Germline CDR1 reads SGHTA; CDR2 reads FQGTGA. The CDR3 is 15 residues long. CDR3 sequence reads: CASSLTSGGNNEQFF. In DNA, the CDR3 is TGTGCCAGCAGCCTGACTAGCGGGGGGAACAATGAGCAGTTCTTC. Full variable domain (outside the CDR3, taken from reference TRBV7-3 and TRBJ2-1): GAGVSQTPSNKVTEKGKYVELRCDPISGHTALYWYRQSLGQGPEFLIYFQGTGAADDSGLPNDRFFAVRPEGSVSTLKIQRTERGDSAVYLCASSLTSGGNNEQFFGPGTRLTVL.

The V gene is TRBV14, the J gene TRBJ2-7, with D perhaps TRBD1 or TRBD2 (5 bases each). In germline, CDR1 is SGHDN, CDR2 FVKESK. V lost 4 bases to trimming and J lost 2 bases, with 12 bases between them. The CDR3 contains 14 residues. CDR3 sequence: CASSPRQGPYEQYF. The DNA of the CDR3 is TGTGCCAGCAGCCCCCGGCAGGGACCCTACGAGCAGTACTTC.

The genes are TRBV9 and TRBJ1-5; D remains ambiguous. Trimming removed 0 bases from V and 6 bases from J, with 10 bases in between. The CDR3 spans 14 residues. Germline loops: CDR1 SGDLS, CDR2 YYNGEE. The CDR3 region has the DNA TGTGCCAGCAGCGTAGGGAAAGAGGGTCAGCCCCAGCATTTT. It codes for CASSVGKEGQPQHF.

This sequence joins TRBV5-1 and TRBJ1-3; D gene ambiguous. CDR3 size: 15 residues. Germline loops: CDR1 SGHRS, CDR2 YFSETQ. V shed 4 bases and J shed 1 base, with 12 bases lying between them. CDR3 sequence reads: CASSTGFSSGNTIYF. The CDR3 DNA sequence: TGCGCCAGCAGCACGGGATTTAGTTCTGGAAACACCATATATTTT.

The V and J genes are TRBV6-6 and TRBJ2-7, with 10 positions matching TRBD1. The CDR3 length is 16 residues. The V gene's germline CDR1 is MNHNY and CDR2 SVGAGI (reference sequence). With 6 bases clipped from V and 2 bases from J, the junction kept 10 bases outside the gene matches. The CDR3 sequence: CASSPPGTGVPYEQYF. The CDR3 DNA is TGTGCCAGCAGCCCCCCCGGGACAGGGGTCCCCTACGAGCAGTACTTC.

DNA for the CDR3: TGTGCCAGCAGCGTAAGGGGCCTGAGCACAGATACGCAGTATTTT. Residues: CASSVRGLSTDTQYF. This sequence joins TRBV9 and TRBJ2-3; possible D gene TRBD1, 5 bases. From germline, CDR1 is SGDLS and CDR2 YYNGEE. This CDR3 contains 15 residues. V lost 1 base and J 0 bases, leaving 9 bases between the germline ends.

The V and J genes are TRBV29-1 and TRBJ2-1; 7 bases align to TRBD1. The CDR3 runs to 13 residues. From germline, CDR1 is SQVTM and CDR2 ANQGSEA. Trimming removed 7 bases from V and 4 bases from J; junction bases left unmatched: 7. As DNA, the CDR3 is TGCAGCGCAAGGGACAGTACTTACAATGAGCAGTTCTTC. Translated, it gives CSARDSTYNEQFF.

This clone is a singleton in its sample. The V call is TRBV5-6, the J call TRBJ2-7; D ambiguous. CDR1 and CDR2 from the germline V gene are SGHDT and YYEEEE. The length of the CDR3 is 15 residues. Trimming removed 0 bases from V and 0 bases from J, with 10 bases in between. CDR3 DNA sequence: TGTGCCAGCAGCTTGGTGTTAGGCAACTCCTACGAGCAGTACTTC. The encoded protein is CASSLVLGNSYEQYF.

V and J are TRBV5-4 and TRBJ1-4, with 9 bases aligning to TRBD1. Germline V gene data show CDR1 as SGHNT and CDR2 as YYREEE (reference sequence). Trimming took 3 bases from V and 6 from J; bases not matched to a gene: 6. The CDR3 consists of 15 residues. CDR3: CASSSEQGAHEKLFF. The CDR3 coding sequence is TGTGCCAGCAGCTCCGAACAGGGGGCCCATGAAAAACTGTTTTTT.

The J gene is TRBJ1-4, the V gene TRBV7-9; D is undetermined. Trimming took off 4 bases at V and 3 bases at J, with 12 bases between the two ends. The CDR3 runs 15 residues. Germline V gene data show CDR1 as SEHNR and CDR2 as FQNEAQ (reference sequence). The CDR3 loop is CASSSSQAPNEKLFF. CDR3 in DNA: TGTGCCAGCAGCTCCTCTCAGGCTCCTAATGAAAAACTGTTTTTT.

The chain uses TRBV27 and TRBJ2-5; D remains ambiguous. The CDR3 spans 12 residues. Germline V CDR1 and CDR2: MNHEY, SMNVEV (reference sequence). Trimming took 7 bases from V and 7 from J, leaving 13 bases between them. For the CDR3, the DNA is TGTGCCAGCACTTCCTCTCCCGGGACCCAGTACTTC. As protein: CASTSSPGTQYF.